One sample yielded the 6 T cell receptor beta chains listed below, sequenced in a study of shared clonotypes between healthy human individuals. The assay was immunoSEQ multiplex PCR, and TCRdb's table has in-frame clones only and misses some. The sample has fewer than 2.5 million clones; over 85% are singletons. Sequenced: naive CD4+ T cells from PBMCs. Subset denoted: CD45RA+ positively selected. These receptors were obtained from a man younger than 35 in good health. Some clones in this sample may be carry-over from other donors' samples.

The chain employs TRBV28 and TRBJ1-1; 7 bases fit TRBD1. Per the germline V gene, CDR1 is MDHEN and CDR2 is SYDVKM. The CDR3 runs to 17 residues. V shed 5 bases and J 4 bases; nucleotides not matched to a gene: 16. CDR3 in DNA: TGTGCCAGCAGTGTCCCGACATACAGGGGACGGGGCACTGAAGCTTTCTTT. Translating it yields CASSVPTYRGRGTEAFF.

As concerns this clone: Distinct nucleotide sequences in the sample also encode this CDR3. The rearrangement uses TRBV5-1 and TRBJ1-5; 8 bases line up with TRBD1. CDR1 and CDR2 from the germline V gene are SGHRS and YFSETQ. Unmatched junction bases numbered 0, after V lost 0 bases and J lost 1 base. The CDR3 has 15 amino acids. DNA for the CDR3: TGCGCCAGCAGCTTGGGACAGGGGAGCAATCAGCCCCAGCATTTT. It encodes CASSLGQGSNQPQHF. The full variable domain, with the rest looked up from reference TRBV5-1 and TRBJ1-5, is KAGVTQTPRYLIKTRGQQVTLSCSPISGHRSVSWYQQTPGQGLQFLFEYFSETQRNKGNFPGRFSGRQFSNSRSEMNVSTLELGDSALYLCASSLGQGSNQPQHFGDGTRLSIL.

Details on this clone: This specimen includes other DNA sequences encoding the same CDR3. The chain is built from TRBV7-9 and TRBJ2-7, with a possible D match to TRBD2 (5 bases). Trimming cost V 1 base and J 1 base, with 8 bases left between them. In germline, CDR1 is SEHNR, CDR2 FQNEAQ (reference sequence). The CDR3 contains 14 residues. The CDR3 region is CASSLVSGSYEQYF. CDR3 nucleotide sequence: TGTGCCAGCAGCTTAGTCTCGGGGTCCTACGAGCAGTACTTC. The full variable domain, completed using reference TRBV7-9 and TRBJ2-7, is DTGVSQNPRHKITKRGQNVTFRCDPISEHNRLYWYRQTLGQGPEFLTYFQNEAQLEKSRLLSDRFSAERPKGSFSTLEIQRTEQGDSAMYLCASSLVSGSYEQYFGPGTRLTVT.

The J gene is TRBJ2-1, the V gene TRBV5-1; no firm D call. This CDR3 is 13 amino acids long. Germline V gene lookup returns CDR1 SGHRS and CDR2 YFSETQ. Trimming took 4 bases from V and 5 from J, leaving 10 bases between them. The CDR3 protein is CASSQRPDNEQFF. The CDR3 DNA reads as TGCGCCAGCAGCCAGAGACCGGACAATGAGCAGTTCTTC.

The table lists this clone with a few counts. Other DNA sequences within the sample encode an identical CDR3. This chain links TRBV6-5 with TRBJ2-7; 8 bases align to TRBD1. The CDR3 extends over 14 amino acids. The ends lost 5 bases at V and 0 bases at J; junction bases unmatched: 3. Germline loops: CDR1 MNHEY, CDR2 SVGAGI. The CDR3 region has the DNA TGTGCCAGCAGTCCCGGGACAGGCTCCTACGAGCAGTACTTC. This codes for CASSPGTGSYEQYF.

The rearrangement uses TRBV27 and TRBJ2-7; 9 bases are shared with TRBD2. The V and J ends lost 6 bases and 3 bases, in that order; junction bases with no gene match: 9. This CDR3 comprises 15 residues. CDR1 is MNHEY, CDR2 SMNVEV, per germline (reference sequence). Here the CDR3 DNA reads TGTGCCAGCAGAAGACCCGGGACTAGCAGCTACGAGCAGTACTTC. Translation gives CASRRPGTSSYEQYF.